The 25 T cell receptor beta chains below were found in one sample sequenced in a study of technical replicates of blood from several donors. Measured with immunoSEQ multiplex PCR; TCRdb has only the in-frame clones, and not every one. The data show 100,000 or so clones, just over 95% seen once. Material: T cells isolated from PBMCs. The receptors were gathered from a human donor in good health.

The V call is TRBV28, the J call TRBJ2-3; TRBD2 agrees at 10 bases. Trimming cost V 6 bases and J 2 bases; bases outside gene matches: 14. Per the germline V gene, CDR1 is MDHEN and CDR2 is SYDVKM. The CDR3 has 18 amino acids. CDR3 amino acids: CASSFPSGTSVVTDTQYF. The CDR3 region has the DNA TGTGCCAGCAGCTTCCCTTCCGGGACTAGCGTTGTCACAGATACGCAGTATTTT.

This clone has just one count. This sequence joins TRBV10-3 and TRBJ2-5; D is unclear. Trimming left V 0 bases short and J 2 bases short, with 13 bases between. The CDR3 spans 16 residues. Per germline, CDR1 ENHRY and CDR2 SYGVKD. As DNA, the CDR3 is TGTGCCATCAGTGAGTCGAATAATTGGGCACAAGAGACCCAGTACTTC. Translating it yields CAISESNNWAQETQYF.

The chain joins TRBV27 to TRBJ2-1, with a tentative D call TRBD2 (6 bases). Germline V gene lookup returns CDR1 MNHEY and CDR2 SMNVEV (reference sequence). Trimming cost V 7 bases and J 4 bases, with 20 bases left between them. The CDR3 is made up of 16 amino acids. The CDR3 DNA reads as TGTGCCAGCACCGCCTTAGCGGCCCCAGCGTACAATGAGCAGTTCTTC. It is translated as CASTALAAPAYNEQFF.

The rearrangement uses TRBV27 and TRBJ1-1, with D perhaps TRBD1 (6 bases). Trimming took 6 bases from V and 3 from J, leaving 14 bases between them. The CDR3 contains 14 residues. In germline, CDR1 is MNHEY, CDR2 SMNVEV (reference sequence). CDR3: CASSDTGQYTEAFF. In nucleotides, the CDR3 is TGTGCCAGCAGCGATACAGGGCAATACACTGAAGCTTTCTTT.

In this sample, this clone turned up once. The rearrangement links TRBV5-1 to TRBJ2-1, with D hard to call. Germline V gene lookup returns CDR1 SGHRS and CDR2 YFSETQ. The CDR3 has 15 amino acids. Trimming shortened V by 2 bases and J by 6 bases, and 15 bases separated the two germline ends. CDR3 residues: CASSLAVFSRNEQFF. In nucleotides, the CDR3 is TGCGCCAGCAGCTTAGCAGTTTTTAGCCGCAATGAGCAGTTCTTC.

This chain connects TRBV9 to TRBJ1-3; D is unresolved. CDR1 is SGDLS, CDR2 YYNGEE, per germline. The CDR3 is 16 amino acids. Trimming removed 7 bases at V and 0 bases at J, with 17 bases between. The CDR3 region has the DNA TGTGCCAGCGCCGAAACTCCCAATTTCTCTGGAAACACCATATATTTT. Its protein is CASAETPNFSGNTIYF.

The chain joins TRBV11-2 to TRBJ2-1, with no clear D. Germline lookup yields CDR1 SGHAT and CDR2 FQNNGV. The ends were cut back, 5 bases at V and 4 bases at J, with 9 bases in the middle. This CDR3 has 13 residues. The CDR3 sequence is CASSQITYNEQFF. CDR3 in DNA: TGTGCCAGCAGCCAAATCACTTACAATGAGCAGTTCTTC.

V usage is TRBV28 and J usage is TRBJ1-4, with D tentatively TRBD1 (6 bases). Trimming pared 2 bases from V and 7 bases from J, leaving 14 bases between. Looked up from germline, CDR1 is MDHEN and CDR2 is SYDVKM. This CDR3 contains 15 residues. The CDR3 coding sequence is TGTGCCAGCAGTTTACTCGGACAGAGTACTGAAAAACTGTTTTTT. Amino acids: CASSLLGQSTEKLFF.

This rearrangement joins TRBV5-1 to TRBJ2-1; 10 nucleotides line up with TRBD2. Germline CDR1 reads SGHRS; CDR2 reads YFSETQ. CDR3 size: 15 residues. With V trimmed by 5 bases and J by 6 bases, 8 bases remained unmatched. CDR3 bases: TGCGCCAGCAGTTGGACTAGCGGAGACTTCAATGAGCAGTTCTTC. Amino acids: CASSWTSGDFNEQFF.

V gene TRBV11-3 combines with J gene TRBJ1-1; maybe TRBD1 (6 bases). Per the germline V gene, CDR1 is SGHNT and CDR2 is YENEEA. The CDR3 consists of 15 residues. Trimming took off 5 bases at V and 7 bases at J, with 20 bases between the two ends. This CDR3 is CASSAMTGPPGEAFF. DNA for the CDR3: TGTGCCAGCAGCGCCATGACAGGACCCCCAGGTGAAGCTTTCTTT.

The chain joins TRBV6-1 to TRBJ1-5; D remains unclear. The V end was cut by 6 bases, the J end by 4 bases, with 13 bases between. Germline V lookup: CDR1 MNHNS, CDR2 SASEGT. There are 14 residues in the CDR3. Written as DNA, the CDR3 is TGTGCCAGCAGATCGGCAGGTTTTAATCAGCCCCAGCATTTT. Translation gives CASRSAGFNQPQHF.

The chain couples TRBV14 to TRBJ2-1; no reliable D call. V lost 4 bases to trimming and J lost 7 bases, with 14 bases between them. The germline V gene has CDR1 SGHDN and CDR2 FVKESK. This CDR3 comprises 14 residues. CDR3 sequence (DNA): TGTGCCAGCAGCCGTTCCTTCCTAGGTAATGAGCAGTTCTTC. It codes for CASSRSFLGNEQFF.

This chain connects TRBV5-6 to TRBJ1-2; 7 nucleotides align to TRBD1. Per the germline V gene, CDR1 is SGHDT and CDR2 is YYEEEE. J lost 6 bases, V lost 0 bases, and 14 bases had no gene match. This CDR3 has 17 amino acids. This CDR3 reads CASSLVWQGEGTDGYTF. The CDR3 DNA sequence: TGTGCCAGCAGCTTGGTTTGGCAGGGGGAAGGGACGGATGGCTACACCTTC.

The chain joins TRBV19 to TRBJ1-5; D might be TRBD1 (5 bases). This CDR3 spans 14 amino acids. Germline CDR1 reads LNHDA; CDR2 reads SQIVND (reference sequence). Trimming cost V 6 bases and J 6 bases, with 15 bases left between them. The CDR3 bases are TGTGCCAGTAGGAGCCCGGGACTATTTCAGCCCCAGCATTTT. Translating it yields CASRSPGLFQPQHF.

This chain's CDR3 is CASSLGTGVGGYTF. The CDR3 DNA reads TGTGCCAGCAGCTTGGGGACAGGGGTAGGTGGCTACACCTTC. The J gene is TRBJ1-2, the V gene TRBV5-6; the match to TRBD1 covers 9 bases. CDR3 length equals 14 residues. The germline V gene has CDR1 SGHDT and CDR2 YYEEEE. The V and J ends lost 0 bases and 7 bases, in that order; junction bases with no gene match: 4. The whole variable domain, remainder taken from reference TRBV5-6 and TRBJ1-2, is DAGVTQSPTHLIKTRGQQVTLRCSPKSGHDTVSWYQQALGQGPQFIFQYYEEEERQRGNFPDRFSGHQFPNYSSELNVNALLLGDSALYLCASSLGTGVGGYTFGSGTRLTVV.

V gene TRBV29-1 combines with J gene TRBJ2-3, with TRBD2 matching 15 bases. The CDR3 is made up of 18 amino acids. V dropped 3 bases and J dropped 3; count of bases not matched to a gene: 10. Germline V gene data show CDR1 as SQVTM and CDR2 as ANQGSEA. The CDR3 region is CSVDGLAGGPWLTDTQYF. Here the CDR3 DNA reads TGCAGCGTTGATGGACTAGCGGGAGGGCCGTGGTTAACAGATACGCAGTATTTT.

The CDR3 loop is CASQPTSGGNTDTQYF. The CDR3 bases are TGCGCCAGCCAACCAACTAGCGGGGGGAACACAGATACGCAGTATTTT. The V gene is TRBV5-1, the J gene TRBJ2-3; 12 bases line up with TRBD2. The CDR3 is made up of 16 amino acids. CDR1 and CDR2 from the germline V gene are SGHRS and YFSETQ. After removal of 7 bases from V and 2 bases from J, the junction contained 8 bases not matched to a gene.

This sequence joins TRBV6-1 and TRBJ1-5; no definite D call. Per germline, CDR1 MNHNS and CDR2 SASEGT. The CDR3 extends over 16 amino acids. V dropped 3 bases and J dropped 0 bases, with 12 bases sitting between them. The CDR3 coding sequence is TGTGCCAGCAGTGATCTCCCGGGAGCTAGCAATCAGCCCCAGCATTTT. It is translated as CASSDLPGASNQPQHF.

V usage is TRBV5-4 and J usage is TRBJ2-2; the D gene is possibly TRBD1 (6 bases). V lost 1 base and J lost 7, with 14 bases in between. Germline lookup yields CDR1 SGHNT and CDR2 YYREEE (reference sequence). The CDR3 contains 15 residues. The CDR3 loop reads CASSLTGGAGGELFF. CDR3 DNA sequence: TGTGCCAGCAGCTTGACTGGGGGCGCGGGCGGGGAGCTGTTTTTT.

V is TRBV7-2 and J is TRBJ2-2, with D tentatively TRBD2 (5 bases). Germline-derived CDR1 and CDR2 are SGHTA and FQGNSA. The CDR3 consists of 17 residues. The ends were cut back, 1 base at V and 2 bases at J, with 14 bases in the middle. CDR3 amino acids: CASSLERRTVNTGELFF. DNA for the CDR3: TGTGCCAGCAGCTTAGAGAGGAGGACGGTAAACACCGGGGAGCTGTTTTTT.

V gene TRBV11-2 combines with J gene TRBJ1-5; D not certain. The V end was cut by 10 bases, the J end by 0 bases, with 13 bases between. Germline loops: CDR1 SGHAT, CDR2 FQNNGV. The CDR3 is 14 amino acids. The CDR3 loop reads CANPVGNSNQPQHF. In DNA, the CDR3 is TGTGCCAACCCGGTCGGTAATAGCAATCAGCCCCAGCATTTT.

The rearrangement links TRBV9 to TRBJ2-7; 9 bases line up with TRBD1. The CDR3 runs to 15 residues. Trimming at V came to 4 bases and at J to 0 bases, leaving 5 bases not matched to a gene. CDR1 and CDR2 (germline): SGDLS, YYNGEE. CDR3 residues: CASSPGTGISYEQYF. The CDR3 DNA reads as TGTGCCAGCAGCCCCGGGACAGGGATCTCCTACGAGCAGTACTTC.

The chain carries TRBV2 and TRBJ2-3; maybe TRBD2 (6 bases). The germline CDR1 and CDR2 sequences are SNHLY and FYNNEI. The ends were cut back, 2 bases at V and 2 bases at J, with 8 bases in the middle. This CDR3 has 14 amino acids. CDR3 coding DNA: TGTGCCAGCAGTGAAAGGGACTTCACAGATACGCAGTATTTT. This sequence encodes CASSERDFTDTQYF. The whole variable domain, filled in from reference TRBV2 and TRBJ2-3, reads EPEVTQTPSHQVTQMGQEVILRCVPISNHLYFYWYRQILGQKVEFLVSFYNNEISEKSEIFDDQFSVERPDGSNFTLKIRSTKLEDSAMYFCASSERDFTDTQYFGPGTRLTVL.

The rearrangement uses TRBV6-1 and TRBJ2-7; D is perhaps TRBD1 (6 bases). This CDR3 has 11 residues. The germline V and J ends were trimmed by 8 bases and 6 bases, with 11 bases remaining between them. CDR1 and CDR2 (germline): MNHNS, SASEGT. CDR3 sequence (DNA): TGTGCCAGCGACAGGTCACGCGAGCAGTACTTC. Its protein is CASDRSREQYF.

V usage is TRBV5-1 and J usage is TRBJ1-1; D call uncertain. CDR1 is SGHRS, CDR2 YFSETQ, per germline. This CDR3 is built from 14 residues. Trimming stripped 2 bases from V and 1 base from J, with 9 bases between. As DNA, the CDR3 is TGCGCCAGCAGCTTTAACCAGGCGAACACTGAAGCTTTCTTT. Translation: CASSFNQANTEAFF.